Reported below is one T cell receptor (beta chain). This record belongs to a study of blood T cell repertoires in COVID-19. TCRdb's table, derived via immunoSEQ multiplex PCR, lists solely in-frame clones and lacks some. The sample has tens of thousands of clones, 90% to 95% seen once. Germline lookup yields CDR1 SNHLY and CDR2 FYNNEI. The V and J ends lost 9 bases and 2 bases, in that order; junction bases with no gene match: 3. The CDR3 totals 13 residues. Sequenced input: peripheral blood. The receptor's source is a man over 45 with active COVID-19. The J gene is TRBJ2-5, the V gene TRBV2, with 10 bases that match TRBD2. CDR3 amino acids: CASQRGGQETQYF. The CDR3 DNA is TGTGCCAGTCAGCGGGGGGGGCAAGAGACCCAGTACTTC.